This paragraph reports one T cell receptor (beta chain). Its cognate antigen has yet to be identified. Per-base quality was not reported, and no clone a single base away is much larger than it. The immunoSEQ Assay, a bias-controlled multiplex PCR, was used to amplify TCRbeta CDR3 regions from genomic DNA. The authors' analysis ran thus. Within the assay, amplification of reference gene primers was used to estimate how many nucleated cells each sample contained. To quantify the absolute abundance of each unique TCRbeta CDR3 rearrangement, sequence reads were collapsed and filtered. For each sample, productive Simpson clonality was calculated as the square root of Simpson's diversity index over productive rearrangements. TCRdb limited this immuneACCESS table to in-frame rearrangements with V and J called. A share of clones is missing; checked studies link under half to unresolved V genes, and the rest is unexplained. V, J and clone size were drawn from that table, and D and trimming were deduced from the DNA. This sample holds approximately 350,000 clones; roughly 87% were observed only once. The ten largest make up less than 6% of the sample.

Participants in the prospective study were aged about 18 to 95 years, lived in about two dozen United States geographic areas, and enrolled through a virtual design. In the prospective study, cohorts were assigned on the basis of participant-reported clinical history obtained from a screening survey and a study questionnaire. ImmuneRACE Cohort 3 recovered participants were defined by two consecutive negative NP/OP PCR tests, healthcare professional clearance, or symptom resolution. In the prospective study, mobile phlebotomists collected whole blood, serum and a nasopharyngeal or oropharyngeal swab from each participant. Additional blood draws and questionnaires over an approximately 2-month period could optionally be provided by prospective study participants. Blood samples from the prospective study were shipped frozen or at room temperature prior to DNA extraction. This entry is derived from a study of blood T cell repertoires in COVID-19 (dated by TCRdb to the early 2020s). With respect to the entire study: Collaborator samples came from the United States, Italy and Spain and covered acute and convalescent phases of COVID-19. Where available, HLA class I and class II types were obtained from metadata supplied by the sample provider rather than from assay-based typing. Subjects who had been exposed to COVID-19, were actively infected with it, or had recovered from it provided the deeply sampled blood TCRbeta repertoires that made up the dataset. The repertoires were released in a freely available public database meant as a resource for research on the immune response to SARS-CoV-2. Samples were obtained from the ongoing ImmuneRACE study (first 160 participants) and from some 1,300 subjects provided by 6 global collaborators. Sample metadata almost always included a de-identified subject ID, COVID-19 status, age in years and sex. The prospective study material was composed of cDNA or gDNA derived from T cells, B-cell-depleted T cells, or PBMCs. On the study overall, not on this receptor specifically: How much clinical and demographic metadata was included differed by source and by participant, and the metadata was provided uncurated.

Clipping removes 3 bases from V and 3 bases from J, with 2 as the unmatched junction base count. From a lookup of the germline V gene, CDR1 and CDR2 are SGHTA and FQGNSA. The CDR3 numbers 14 residues from cysteine through phenylalanine. CDR3 DNA only is kept here, 42 bases in frame from base 1. This TCR was sampled from a woman aged 50 to 60 who had recovered from COVID-19. Sequenced sample: PBMCs or T cells enriched from blood (not recorded which). This sequence uses TRBV7-2 and TRBJ1-2, and 9 junction bases match TRBD1. The DNA is as follows: TGTGCCAGCAGCTTCACAGGGGGCGACTATGGCTACACCTTC. It translates to CASSFTGGDYGYTF.